Listed below are T cell receptor beta chains from one sample, sequenced in a study of PD-L1 blockade in urothelial cancer. Assay: immunoSEQ multiplex PCR; the TCRdb copy retains only in-frame clones and omits some. This sample carries some 80,000 clones, about 85% of them seen once, and the ten largest clones take 4.5% to 7%. Sequencing was performed on PBMCs, taken around atezolizumab (anti-PD-L1) treatment. Receptors were obtained from a woman aged 70-85 years with urothelial cancer. Each CDR3 is given with its conserved first and last residue.

v_call	cdr3_aa
TRBV6-1	CASRTGTTNEKLFF
TRBV9	CASSPLGTGGYEQYF
TRBV20-1	CSASPAYEQYF
TRBV19	CASSMRQIRGANTEAFF
TRBV5-6	CASSLEPTANYGYTF
TRBV9	CASSVGVGTRGRQNYGYTF
TRBV28	CASSLLSGREETQYF
TRBV30	CAWSRDRDNMNTEAFF
TRBV30	CAWNAEIAGNTIYF
TRBV27	CASSLLAGGETQYF
TRBV30	CAWSAGTGNQPQHF
TRBV5-1	CASSLGQGFYGYTF
TRBV4-1	CASSQEGRQPQHF
TRBV5-4	CASSWTGEDTQYF
TRBV7-2	CASSSLVGRGNSPLHF